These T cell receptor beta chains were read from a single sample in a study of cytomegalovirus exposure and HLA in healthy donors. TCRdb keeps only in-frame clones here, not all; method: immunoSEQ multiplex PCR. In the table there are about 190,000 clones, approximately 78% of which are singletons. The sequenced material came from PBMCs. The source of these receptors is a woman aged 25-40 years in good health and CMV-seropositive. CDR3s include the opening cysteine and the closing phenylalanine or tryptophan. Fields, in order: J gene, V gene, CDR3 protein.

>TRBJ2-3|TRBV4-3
CASSPLRGGGTDTQYF
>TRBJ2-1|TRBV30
CAWSGTSLYNEQFF
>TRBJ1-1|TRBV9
CASGQMNTEAFF
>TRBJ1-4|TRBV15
CATSRDPLNEKLFF
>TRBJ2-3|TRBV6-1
CASGLAGPGTDTQYF
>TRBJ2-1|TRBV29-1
CSLLGVHEQFF
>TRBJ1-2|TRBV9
CASSSRTGKGYTF
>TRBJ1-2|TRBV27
CASSLGTGVGYTF
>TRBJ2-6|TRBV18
CASSPLQGPGANVLTF
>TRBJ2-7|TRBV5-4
CASSLRGYEQYF
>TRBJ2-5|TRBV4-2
CASSPDLYQETQYF
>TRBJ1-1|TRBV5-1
CASSSGTGNTEAFF
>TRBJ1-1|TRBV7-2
CASSYRGFGRGGDTEAFF